The clone carrying this T cell receptor (beta chain) was detected a few times. Its cognate antigen is unknown. Among all donors, each was a healthy Caucasian. This sample was included in a study of identical twins. Whole-study results and caveats: With abundant cord blood beta clonotypes, insertions were fewer; memory repertoires showed no such pattern.

TCRdb redid the calling of the 5' RACE reads with MiXCR, one entry per CDR3 protein. Of roughly 250,000 distinct CDR3 sequences in the sample, about 14% were seen once. CDR1 and CDR2 (germline): SGHRS, YFSETQ. V was pared by 2 bases and J by 7 bases, with 18 bases between. This CDR3 comprises 16 residues. This TCR was sampled from a woman aged 18-29 years in good health. J is TRBJ2-2 and V is TRBV5-1; D is perhaps TRBD1 (5 bases). The sample consisted of memory (CD45RO+) T cells sorted from blood. For the CDR3, the DNA is TGCGCCAGCAGCTTTGGTCTCAGGGATACTAACGGGGAGCTGTTTTTT. It translates to CASSFGLRDTNGELFF.